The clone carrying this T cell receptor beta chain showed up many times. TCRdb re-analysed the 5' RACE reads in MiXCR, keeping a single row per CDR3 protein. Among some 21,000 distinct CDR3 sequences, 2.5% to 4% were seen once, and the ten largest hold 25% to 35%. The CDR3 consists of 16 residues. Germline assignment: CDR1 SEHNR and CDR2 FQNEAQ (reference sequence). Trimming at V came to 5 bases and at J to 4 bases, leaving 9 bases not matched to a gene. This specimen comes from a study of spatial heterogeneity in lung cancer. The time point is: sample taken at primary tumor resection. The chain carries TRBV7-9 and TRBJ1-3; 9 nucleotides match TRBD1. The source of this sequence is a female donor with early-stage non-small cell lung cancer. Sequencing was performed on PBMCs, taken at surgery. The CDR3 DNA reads TGTGCCAGCAGCCCCGGACAGGGGCGGGAAGGAAACACCATATATTTT. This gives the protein CASSPGQGREGNTIYF. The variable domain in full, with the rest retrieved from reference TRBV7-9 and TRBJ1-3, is DTGVSQNPRHKITKRGQNVTFRCDPISEHNRLYWYRQTLGQGPEFLTYFQNEAQLEKSRLLSDRFSAERPKGSFSTLEIQRTEQGDSAMYLCASSPGQGREGNTIYFGEGSWLTVV.